Sequencing of this T cell receptor (beta chain) was carried out in a study of shared clonotypes between healthy human individuals. Points on this clone: Its antigen is not identified.

Method: immunoSEQ multiplex PCR; TCRdb's copy keeps in-frame clones and lacks some. Among 2,500,000 or so clones, 93% were seen once, and the ten largest hold around 0.37%. General study points: The study drew on few donors, limiting represented genetic and exposure-history diversity.

Material for sequencing was naive CD4+ T cells from PBMCs. Subset here: CD45RA+ positively selected. The sequence was collected from a man between 18 and 35 years old in good health. Some clones in this sample may be carry-over from other donors' samples.

CDR3 nucleotides: TGTGCCAGCTCACCAGAGGATGACAGGGGGCAATCGGAGACCCAGTACTTC. This translates into CASSPEDDRGQSETQYF. The chain has TRBV18 and TRBJ2-5, with 10 bases fitting TRBD1. The CDR3 length is 17 residues. V shed 2 bases, J shed 5 bases, and the junction held 11 bases outside the gene matches. From germline, CDR1 is KGHSH and CDR2 LQKENI.